These 17 T cell receptor beta chains originate from one sample sequenced in a study of CD8 T cells in Susac syndrome. An amount of RNA that ranged from 0.5 to 1 ug was reverse transcribed with random hexamers. TCRdb ran MiXCR on the immunoSEQ multiplex PCR reads and lists one entry per CDR3 protein. This sample has about 300,000 distinct CDR3 sequences, with about 85% found just once. The sequencing sample was made of CD8+ T cells from PBMCs. Receptors originate from a human donor with multiple sclerosis.

The chain uses TRBV30 and TRBJ2-7; D may match TRBD1 or TRBD2 (6 bases each). Per the germline V gene, CDR1 is GTSNPN and CDR2 is SVGIG (reference sequence). V was trimmed by 0 bases and J by 2 bases, leaving 8 bases between them. The CDR3 consists of 13 residues. CDR3 nucleotides: TGTGCCTGGAGTGTAGGGGGGACCTACGAGCAGTACTTC. It translates to CAWSVGGTYEQYF.

This chain connects TRBV7-9 to TRBJ2-5; weak D call: TRBD2 (5 bases). The V and J ends lost 8 bases and 5 bases respectively, with 15 bases between them. The CDR3 totals 13 residues. The germline V gene encodes CDR1 SEHNR and CDR2 FQNEAQ (reference sequence). The CDR3 is CASHGDGWETQYF. In DNA form, the CDR3 reads TGTGCCAGCCACGGGGATGGATGGGAGACCCAGTACTTC.

The chain has TRBV7-2 and TRBJ2-7; TRBD1 or TRBD2 may be the D gene (6 bases each). Per the germline V gene, CDR1 is SGHTA and CDR2 is FQGNSA. V shed 8 bases and J shed 0 bases, with 17 bases lying between them. The CDR3 loop spans 15 amino acids. CDR3 loop: CASRGQGRSSYEQYF. CDR3 sequence (DNA): TGTGCCAGCCGAGGGCAGGGGAGGAGCTCCTACGAGCAGTACTTC. The whole variable domain, filled in from reference TRBV7-2 and TRBJ2-7, reads GAGVSQSPSNKVTEKGKDVELRCDPISGHTALYWYRQSLGQGLEFLIYFQGNSAPDKSGLPSDRFSAERTGGSVSTLTIQRTQQEDSAVYLCASRGQGRSSYEQYFGPGTRLTVT.

This chain links TRBV5-4 with TRBJ1-2; D is possibly TRBD1 (6 bases). Germline V gene lookup returns CDR1 SGHNT and CDR2 YYREEE (reference sequence). The V end was cut by 4 bases, the J end by 5 bases, with 18 bases between. This CDR3 is built from 15 residues. CDR3 in DNA: TGTGCCAGCAGCGCACCCGACAGGAATCCTTATGGCTACACCTTC. Its protein product is CASSAPDRNPYGYTF. Looking up the rest from reference TRBV5-4 and TRBJ1-2 gives the full variable domain: ETGVTQSPTHLIKTRGQQVTLRCSSQSGHNTVSWYQQALGQGPQFIFQYYREEENGRGNFPPRFSGLQFPNYSSELNVNALELDDSALYLCASSAPDRNPYGYTFGSGTRLTVV.

The J gene is TRBJ2-4, the V gene TRBV4-1; possibly TRBD1 for D (6 bases). The V end was cut by 2 bases, the J end by 1 base, with 9 bases between. Germline V gene lookup returns CDR1 MGHRA and CDR2 YSYEKL. The CDR3 is 15 amino acids. CDR3: CASSQLDRAKNIQYF. CDR3 coding DNA: TGCGCCAGCAGCCAACTAGACAGGGCCAAAAACATTCAGTACTTC.

This rearrangement joins TRBV20-1 to TRBJ2-1, with a tentative D call TRBD2 (5 bases). V lost 6 bases to trimming and J lost 0 bases, with 12 bases between them. Germline V gene lookup returns CDR1 DFQATT and CDR2 SNEGSKA (reference sequence). The CDR3 has 14 residues. The CDR3 nucleotides are TGCAGTGCGGACGACTACAGCTCCTACAATGAGCAGTTCTTC. It yields the protein CSADDYSSYNEQFF.

The chain uses TRBV25-1 and TRBJ2-5; D remains unclear. The CDR3 runs to 15 residues. Germline V CDR1 and CDR2: MGHDK, SYGVNS. V lost 5 bases, J lost 5 bases, and 18 bases lay in between. For the CDR3, the DNA is TGTGCCAGCAGTCAAAAAGCGCCCTACCCGGAGACCCAGTACTTC. This encodes CASSQKAPYPETQYF.

This clonotype was picked up a small number of times. The chain uses TRBV6-1 and TRBJ1-5; possible D gene TRBD1, 5 bases. The germline CDR1 and CDR2 sequences are MNHNS and SASEGT. Deletions cut 4 bases from V and 1 base from J, with 11 bases between. This CDR3 has 15 residues. CDR3 bases: TGTGCCAGCAGTGTAGGGGCGGAAAGCAATCAGCCCCAGCATTTT. Protein product: CASSVGAESNQPQHF.

This sequence joins TRBV7-9 and TRBJ2-5; D may be TRBD1 (5 bases). V was pared by 1 base and J by 7 bases, with 22 bases between. This CDR3 has 17 residues. Germline loops: CDR1 SEHNR, CDR2 FQNEAQ (reference sequence). The CDR3 loop reads CASSLVRGTRSHGTQYF. In nucleotides, the CDR3 is TGTGCCAGCAGCTTAGTAAGGGGAACTCGGTCACATGGGACCCAGTACTTC.

The J gene is TRBJ2-5, the V gene TRBV28; D gene uncertain. V gave up 6 bases and J gave up 4 bases, with 18 bases separating them. The CDR3 has 15 residues. From germline, CDR1 is MDHEN and CDR2 SYDVKM. The DNA for the CDR3 is TGTGCCAGCAGCTCTAGGAAGATTCTCAGAGAGACCCAGTACTTC. The encoded protein is CASSSRKILRETQYF.

The chain uses TRBV24-1 and TRBJ2-7; D perhaps matches TRBD1 (6 bases). Germline loops: CDR1 KGHDR, CDR2 SFDVKD. The V gene lost 5 bases and the J gene lost 3 bases, with 13 bases spanning the gap. This CDR3 contains 14 residues. CDR3 DNA: TGTGCCACCAGTGCTAGGACAGACAGCTACGAGCAGTACTTC. It yields the protein CATSARTDSYEQYF.

This chain joins TRBV20-1 and TRBJ1-4; TRBD1 agrees at 7 bases. The CDR3 is made up of 15 amino acids. Trimming at V came to 1 base and at J to 3 bases, leaving 5 bases not matched to a gene. Germline V gene data show CDR1 as DFQATT and CDR2 as SNEGSKA (reference sequence). Here the CDR3 DNA reads TGCAGTGCTAGAGCCTCGGGACAGTCTAATGAAAAACTGTTTTTT. Protein sequence: CSARASGQSNEKLFF.

This clonotype was found once. The genes are TRBV14 and TRBJ2-1, with TRBD2 matching over 8 bases. Germline trimming cut 4 bases from V and 9 bases from J; bases unmatched to any gene: 14. Germline CDR1 SGHDN, CDR2 FVKESK. This CDR3 is 16 amino acids long. In DNA form, the CDR3 reads TGTGCCAGCAGCCTTCATCTAGCGGGTTTTTCGAGTGAGCAGTTCTTC. This sequence encodes CASSLHLAGFSSEQFF.

The chain joins TRBV20-1 to TRBJ1-4, with a tentative D call TRBD1 (5 bases). Trimming left V 4 bases short and J 2 bases short, with 20 bases between. CDR1 DFQATT and CDR2 SNEGSKA come from the germline V gene (reference sequence). This CDR3 spans 17 amino acids. The CDR3 region is CSANWRGAGPTNEKLFF. CDR3 coding DNA: TGCAGTGCTAATTGGAGGGGCGCTGGGCCCACTAATGAAAAACTGTTTTTT.

This clonotype occurred once. This chain links TRBV19 with TRBJ2-3; D unclear. Per germline, CDR1 LNHDA and CDR2 SQIVND (reference sequence). The V end lost 3 bases, the J end lost 6 bases, and 13 bases lay between the germline ends. This CDR3 comprises 14 residues. The CDR3 sequence is CASSIEGSWDTQYF. CDR3 coding DNA: TGTGCCAGTAGTATTGAAGGATCCTGGGATACGCAGTATTTT.

This clonotype was observed once. V gene TRBV28 combines with J gene TRBJ1-5, with 10 positions matching TRBD1. CDR3 length: 18 residues. V lost 5 bases to trimming and J lost 0 bases; unmatched junction nucleotides: 10. CDR1 is MDHEN and CDR2 is SYDVKM in the germline V gene. CDR3 amino acids: CASSPRRTGGYSNQPQHF. In DNA form, the CDR3 reads TGTGCCAGCAGTCCCCGGCGGACAGGGGGATATAGCAATCAGCCCCAGCATTTT.

The chain employs TRBV27 and TRBJ1-4; possible D gene TRBD1, 5 bases. This CDR3 comprises 13 residues. The germline V gene encodes CDR1 MNHEY and CDR2 SMNVEV (reference sequence). V lost 5 bases to trimming and J lost 7 bases, with 11 bases between them. The DNA for the CDR3 is TGTGCCAGCAGTATACAAAGGGGTGAAAAACTGTTTTTT. Its protein product is CASSIQRGEKLFF.